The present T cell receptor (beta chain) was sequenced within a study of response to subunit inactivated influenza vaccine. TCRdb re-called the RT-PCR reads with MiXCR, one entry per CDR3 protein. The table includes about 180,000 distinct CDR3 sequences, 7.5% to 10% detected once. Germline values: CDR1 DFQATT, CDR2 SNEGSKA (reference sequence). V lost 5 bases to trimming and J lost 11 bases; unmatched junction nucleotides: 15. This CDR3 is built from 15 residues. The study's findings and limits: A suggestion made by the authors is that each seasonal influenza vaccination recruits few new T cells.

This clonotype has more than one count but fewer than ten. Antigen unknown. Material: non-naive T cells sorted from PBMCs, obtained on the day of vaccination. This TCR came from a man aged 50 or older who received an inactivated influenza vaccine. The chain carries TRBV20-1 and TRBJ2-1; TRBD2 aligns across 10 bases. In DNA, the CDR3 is TGCAGTGCTCCCCCCCTTAGCGGGAGGCGGCCAAAGCAGTTCTTC. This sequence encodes CSAPPLSGRRPKQFF.